Listed here is a single TCR beta chain. Its cognate antigen is unknown. The V gene's germline CDR1 is KGHSH and CDR2 LQKENI. V was clipped by 11 bases and J by 2 bases, with 17 bases between them. CDR3 length: 14 amino acids. Patients in the study, people with chemo-refractory metastatic non-small-cell lung cancer, received focal radiation plus ipilimumab CTLA-4 blockade. This entry comes from a study of radiotherapy plus CTLA-4 blockade in lung cancer. Study overall: Objective response was observed in about 19% of patients, and disease control in just over 30%. Broader study findings: Following radiotherapy plus ipilimumab, tumor-derived TCR clones expanded in the blood.

The method was immunoSEQ multiplex PCR; TCRdb's version includes in-frame clones alone and lacks a portion of them. The table records 80,000 to 100,000 clones, about 81% of them present only once. The TCR originated in a human donor with non-small cell lung cancer who had a partial response to radiotherapy plus ipilimumab. The rearrangement uses TRBV18 and TRBJ2-3; D is perhaps TRBD2 (7 bases). The source material was peripheral blood, sampled from a patient treated with radiotherapy plus ipilimumab. The CDR3 spells CAGLGGDPTDTQYF. CDR3 DNA sequence: TGTGCCGGACTAGGGGGGGACCCCACAGATACGCAGTATTTT.